The 10 T cell receptor beta chains listed next were all sequenced from one sample in a study of a mutant IDH1 vaccine in newly diagnosed glioma. Here immunoSEQ multiplex PCR was the method, and the copy in TCRdb shows in-frame clones only, minus some. The table lists tens of thousands of clones, 80% to 95% of them singletons. The antigens for these receptors are not known. As to time point: week 47, end of study. Doses of 300 ug of mutant IDH1 20-mer peptide were given with topical imiquimod. The specimen comprised PBMCs, sampled from a glioma patient whose treatment included an IDH1 peptide vaccine. The receptors derive from a woman aged 40 to 50 with glioma.

The table lists this clone with a count of one. The chain combines TRBV7-9 with TRBJ1-1; D uncertain. CDR3 size: 15 residues. Germline V lookup: CDR1 SEHNR, CDR2 FQNEAQ (reference sequence). V was trimmed by 2 bases and J by 3 bases, leaving 13 bases between them. The chain's CDR3 is CASSLPKVGYTEAFF. As DNA, the CDR3 is TGTGCCAGCAGCTTACCGAAGGTGGGGTACACTGAAGCTTTCTTT.

DNA for the CDR3: TGTGCCAGCAGTGAAACCAGAAATGAGCAGTTCTTC. Translating gives CASSETRNEQFF. The chain links TRBV2 to TRBJ2-1; no clear D gene. The germline V gene has CDR1 SNHLY and CDR2 FYNNEI. V lost 2 bases to trimming and J lost 7 bases, with 6 bases between them. CDR3 length equals 12 residues.

This sequence joins TRBV6-6 and TRBJ2-7; TRBD1 agrees at 9 bases. The CDR3 sequence is 14 residues long. Losses at the gene ends were 5 bases for V and 4 bases for J; bases not matched to a gene: 6. The V gene's germline CDR1 is MNHNY and CDR2 SVGAGI (reference sequence). The CDR3 nucleotides read TGTGCCAGCAGTCCGGGACAGGGATGGTACGAGCAGTACTTC. Translation: CASSPGQGWYEQYF.

The chain has TRBV7-2 and TRBJ2-5; no definite D call. This CDR3 has 12 amino acids. Per germline, CDR1 SGHTA and CDR2 FQGNSA. Deletions cut 5 bases from V and 4 bases from J, with 8 bases between. This CDR3 reads CASSPSPETQYF. The DNA of the CDR3 is TGTGCCAGCAGCCCGTCCCCAGAGACCCAGTACTTC.

The chain uses TRBV29-1 and TRBJ2-7, with TRBD2 identical over 7 bases. With V trimmed by 8 bases and J by 6 bases, 10 bases remained unmatched. Per germline, CDR1 SQVTM and CDR2 ANQGSEA. The CDR3 extends over 12 amino acids. CDR3 amino acids: CSTGTTLGEQYF. CDR3 nucleotide sequence: TGCAGCACCGGGACTACCCTGGGCGAGCAGTACTTC.

This clone came up once. This chain connects TRBV27 to TRBJ2-3; TRBD2 might be the D (6 bases). The CDR3 spans 16 residues. V was pared by 7 bases and J by 2 bases, with 19 bases between. Germline V gives CDR1 MNHEY, CDR2 SMNVEV (reference sequence). The CDR3 nucleotides read TGTGCCAGCACCCCTTGGGGAGGCGGAACCACAGATACGCAGTATTTT. It encodes CASTPWGGGTTDTQYF.

The chain is built from TRBV30 and TRBJ1-1, with D possibly being TRBD1 (6 bases). V was trimmed by 2 bases and J by 1 base, leaving 20 bases between them. The V gene's germline CDR1 is GTSNPN and CDR2 SVGIG (reference sequence). The CDR3 runs to 17 residues. CDR3 bases: TGTGCCTGGAGTCCCCGTCAGGGGCGAGGGCCGAACACTGAAGCTTTCTTT. It is translated as CAWSPRQGRGPNTEAFF. The full variable domain, with the rest looked up from reference TRBV30 and TRBJ1-1, is SQTIHQWPATLVQPVGSPLSLECTVEGTSNPNLYWYRQAAGRGLQLLFYSVGIGQISSEVPQNLSASRPQDRQFILSSKKLLLSDSGFYLCAWSPRQGRGPNTEAFFGQGTRLTVV.

CDR3 DNA sequence: TGTGCCAGCAGCGTAGTGTTCGATGGCTACACCTTC. Its protein product is CASSVVFDGYTF. This chain links TRBV9 with TRBJ1-2, with D hard to call. The CDR3 length is 12 residues. Per the germline V gene, CDR1 is SGDLS and CDR2 is YYNGEE. V lost 0 bases, J lost 6 bases, and 6 bases lay in between. The full variable domain, in which reference TRBV9 and TRBJ1-2 provide the parts outside the CDR3, is DSGVTQTPKHLITATGQRVTLRCSPRSGDLSVYWYQQSLDQGLQFLIQYYNGEERAKGNILERFSAQQFPDLHSELNLSSLELGDSALYFCASSVVFDGYTFGSGTRLTVV.

The rearrangement links TRBV6-5 to TRBJ1-1, with D perhaps matching TRBD1 (5 bases). Per germline, CDR1 MNHEY and CDR2 SVGAGI. The germline V and J ends were trimmed by 4 bases and 3 bases, with 12 bases remaining between them. CDR3 length equals 14 residues. Written as DNA, the CDR3 is TGTGCCAGCAGTTCGTCGGCAGGGTACACTGAAGCTTTCTTT. Amino acid sequence: CASSSSAGYTEAFF.

The chain recombines TRBV20-1 with TRBJ2-3; no reliable D call. The CDR3 is 11 residues long. V was shortened by 6 bases and J by 0 bases, with 4 bases between the two germline ends. Germline loops: CDR1 DFQATT, CDR2 SNEGSKA (reference sequence). CDR3: CSARSTDTQYF. The CDR3 DNA reads as TGCAGTGCGAGAAGCACAGATACGCAGTATTTT.